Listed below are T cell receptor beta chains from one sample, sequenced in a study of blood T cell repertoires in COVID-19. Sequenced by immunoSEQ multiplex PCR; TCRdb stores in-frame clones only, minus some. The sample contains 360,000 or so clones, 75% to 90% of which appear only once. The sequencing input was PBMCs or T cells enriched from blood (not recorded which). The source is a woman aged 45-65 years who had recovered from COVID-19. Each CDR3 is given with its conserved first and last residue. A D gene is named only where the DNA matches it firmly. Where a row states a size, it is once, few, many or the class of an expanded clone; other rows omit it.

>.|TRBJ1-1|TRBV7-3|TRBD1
CASSLDRESTEAFF
TGTGCCAGCAGCTTAGACAGGGAATCCACTGAAGCTTTCTTT
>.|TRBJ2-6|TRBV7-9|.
CASSPRQGRGTGANVLTF
TGTGCCAGCAGCCCAAGACAGGGGAGGGGTACTGGGGCCAACGTCCTGACTTTC
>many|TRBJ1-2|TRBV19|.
CASKPVTGGFYGYTF
TGTGCCAGCAAACCTGTCACGGGGGGTTTCTATGGCTACACCTTC
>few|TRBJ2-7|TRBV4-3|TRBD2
CASSPGPGTSGRRSYEQYF
TGCGCCAGCAGCCCAGGACCCGGGACTAGCGGGAGGCGCTCCTACGAGCAGTACTTC
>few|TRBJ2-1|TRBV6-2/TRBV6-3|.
CASSYFSSVNEQFF
TGTGCCAGCAGTTACTTTTCGAGCGTCAATGAGCAGTTCTTC
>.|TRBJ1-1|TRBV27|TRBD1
CASSTTGRGTEAFF
TGTGCCAGCAGTACGACAGGGCGGGGCACTGAAGCTTTCTTT
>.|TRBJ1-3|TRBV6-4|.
CASSKESNPAGNTIYF
TGTGCCAGCAGTAAAGAGTCGAATCCCGCTGGAAACACCATATATTTT
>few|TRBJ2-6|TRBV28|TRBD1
CASSLLQGTVLTF
TGTGCCAGCAGTCTACTACAGGGGACCGTCCTGACTTTC
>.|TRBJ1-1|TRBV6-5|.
CASSSPGYTEAFF
TGTGCCAGCAGTTCCCCAGGGTACACTGAAGCTTTCTTT
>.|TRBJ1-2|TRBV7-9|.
CASSLDVEHRAGYTF
TGTGCCAGCAGCTTAGATGTGGAGCACAGGGCTGGCTACACCTTC
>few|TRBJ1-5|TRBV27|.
CASRPLYSNQPQHF
TGTGCCAGCAGACCACTGTATAGCAATCAGCCCCAGCATTTT
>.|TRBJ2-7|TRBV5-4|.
CASSMTGSYEQYF
TGTGCCAGCAGCATGACAGGCTCCTACGAGCAGTACTTC
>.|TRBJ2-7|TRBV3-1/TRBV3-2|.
CASSQVGASASYEQYF
TGTGCCAGCAGCCAAGTTGGGGCTTCGGCCTCCTACGAGCAGTACTTC
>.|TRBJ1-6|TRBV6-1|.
CASRSPNSPLHF
TGTGCCAGCAGGTCCCCGAATTCACCCCTCCACTTT
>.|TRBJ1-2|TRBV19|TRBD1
CASSITWTGGDGYTF
TGTGCCAGTAGTATAACGTGGACAGGGGGAGATGGCTACACCTTC
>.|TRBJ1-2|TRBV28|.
CASSSPPYGYTF
TGTGCCAGCAGTTCCCCCCCGTATGGCTACACCTTC
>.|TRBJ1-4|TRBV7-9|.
CASSFLQSPTNEKLFF
TGTGCCAGCAGCTTCCTACAGTCCCCAACTAATGAAAAACTGTTTTTT
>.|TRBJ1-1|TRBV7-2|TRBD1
CASSPGTGSEAFF
TGTGCCAGCAGCCCAGGGACAGGGAGTGAAGCTTTCTTT
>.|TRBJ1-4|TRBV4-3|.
CASSQDTEPEKLFF
TGCGCCAGCAGCCAAGATACAGAGCCTGAAAAACTGTTTTTT
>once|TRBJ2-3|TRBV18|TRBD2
CASSPTSGGVSTDTQYF
TGTGCCAGCTCACCCACTAGCGGGGGGGTTAGCACAGATACGCAGTATTTT
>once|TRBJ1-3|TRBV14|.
CASSQSTGNTIYF
TGTGCCAGCAGCCAATCTACGGGAAACACCATATATTTT
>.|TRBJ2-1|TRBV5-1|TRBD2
CASRSREGPYNEQFF
TGCGCCAGCAGGTCCAGGGAGGGGCCCTACAATGAGCAGTTCTTC